This T cell receptor beta chain is from a study of blood T cell repertoires in COVID-19 (dated by TCRdb to the early 2020s). Background on the whole study: Samples covering the acute and convalescent phases of COVID-19 were provided by collaborators in the United States, Italy and Spain. Nearly every sample came with metadata listing a de-identified subject ID, COVID-19 status, age in years and sex. A freely available public database, intended as a resource for researchers studying the immune response to SARS-CoV-2, is where the repertoires were released. The material from the prospective study consisted of cDNA or gDNA derived from T cells, B-cell-depleted T cells, or PBMCs. Where available, HLA class I and class II types were obtained from metadata supplied by the sample provider rather than from assay-based typing. Deeply sampled blood TCRbeta repertoires from subjects exposed to, actively infected with, or recovered from COVID-19 were included in the dataset. Samples came from the ongoing ImmuneRACE study (first 160 participants) plus 1,254 subjects from 6 global collaborators.

The immunoSEQ Assay, a bias-controlled multiplex PCR, was used to amplify TCRbeta CDR3 regions from genomic DNA. Regarding the original processing steps: The number of nucleated cells in each sample was estimated from the amplification of reference gene primers within the assay. To quantify the absolute abundance of each unique TCRbeta CDR3 rearrangement, sequence reads were collapsed and filtered. For each sample, productive Simpson clonality was calculated as the square root of Simpson's diversity index over productive rearrangements. Not all clones reach the TCRdb copy of this immuneACCESS table, which keeps in-frame sequences only. Checked studies attribute under half of the gap to unresolved V genes and leave the rest unexplained. V, J and clone size derive from that table, while D and trimming were established from the DNA sequence. Within this sample are roughly 160,000 clones, with 84% of them counted one time only. The ten largest clones capture roughly 2.7% of the sample.

At one collaborating source in Seattle, patients were enrolled during active infection and were followed longitudinally through the course of disease. Each collaborating institution followed its own protocols to collect whole blood in K2EDTA tubes. For TCRbeta analysis, collaborators shipped samples as frozen whole blood, isolated PBMCs, or DNA extracted from either of those sample types. What the authors observed across the whole study: The quantity of clinical and demographic metadata differed by source and by participant and was supplied without curation.

As regards this clone: Its antigen is still unknown. Base qualities are not at hand, and no much larger clone is one base apart.

CDR1 and CDR2, per the germline V gene, are LGHNA and YNFKEQ. The CDR3, from cysteine to phenylalanine, totals 17 residues. Kept here is only the CDR3 DNA, which spans 51 bases and is read in frame from base 1. Unmatched junction bases come to 13, with V trimmed by 0 bases and J by 5 bases. Sequenced material: peripheral blood. The sequence was obtained from a woman older than 75 with COVID-19, enrolled during active disease. The chain joins TRBV4-2 to TRBJ2-7, with 7 middle bases fitting TRBD1. The CDR3 corresponds to CASSQETRVNRGNEQYF. The nucleotides read TGTGCCAGCAGCCAAGAGACCCGCGTGAACAGGGGCAACGAGCAGTACTTC.